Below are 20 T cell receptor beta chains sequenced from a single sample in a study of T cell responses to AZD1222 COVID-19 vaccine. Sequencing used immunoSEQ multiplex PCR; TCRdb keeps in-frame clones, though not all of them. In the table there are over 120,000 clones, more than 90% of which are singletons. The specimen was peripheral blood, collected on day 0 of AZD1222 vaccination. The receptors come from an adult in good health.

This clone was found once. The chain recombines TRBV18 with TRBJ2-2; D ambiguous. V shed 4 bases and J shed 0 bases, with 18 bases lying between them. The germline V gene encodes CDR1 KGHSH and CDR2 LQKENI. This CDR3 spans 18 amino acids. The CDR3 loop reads CASSRRPSVQANTGELFF. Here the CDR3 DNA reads TGTGCCAGCTCACGTCGACCCTCAGTCCAAGCGAACACCGGGGAGCTGTTTTTT.

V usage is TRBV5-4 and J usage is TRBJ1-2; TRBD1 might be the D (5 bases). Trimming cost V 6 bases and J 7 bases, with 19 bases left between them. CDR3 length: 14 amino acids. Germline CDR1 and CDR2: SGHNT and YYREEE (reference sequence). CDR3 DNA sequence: TGTGCCAGCACCGAATTGGGGGATTCGCGTGGCTACACCTTC. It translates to CASTELGDSRGYTF.

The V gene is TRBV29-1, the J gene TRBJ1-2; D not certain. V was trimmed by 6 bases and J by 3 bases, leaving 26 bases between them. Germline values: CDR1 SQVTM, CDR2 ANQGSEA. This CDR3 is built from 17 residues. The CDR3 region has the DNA TGCAGCGTGGGAAGACTCCTGGAAAGGGAAGAGTACTATGGCTACACCTTC. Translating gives CSVGRLLEREEYYGYTF.

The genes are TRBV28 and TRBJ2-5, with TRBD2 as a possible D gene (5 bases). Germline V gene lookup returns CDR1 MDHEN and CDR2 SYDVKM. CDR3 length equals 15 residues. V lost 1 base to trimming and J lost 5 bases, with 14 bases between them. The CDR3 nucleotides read TGTGCCAGCAGTTTATCGGGGTACGAATGGGAGACCCAGTACTTC. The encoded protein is CASSLSGYEWETQYF.

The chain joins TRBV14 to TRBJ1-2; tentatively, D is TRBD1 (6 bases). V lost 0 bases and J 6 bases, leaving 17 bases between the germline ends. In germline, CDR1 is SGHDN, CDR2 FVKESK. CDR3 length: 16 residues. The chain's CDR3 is CASSQDQAGAGDGYTF. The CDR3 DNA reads TGTGCCAGCAGCCAAGATCAGGCGGGGGCAGGGGATGGCTACACCTTC.

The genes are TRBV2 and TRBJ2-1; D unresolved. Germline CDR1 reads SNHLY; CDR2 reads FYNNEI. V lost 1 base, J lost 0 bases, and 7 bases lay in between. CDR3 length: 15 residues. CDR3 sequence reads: CASSEGTASYNEQFF. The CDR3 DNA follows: TGTGCCAGCAGTGAAGGCACAGCCTCCTACAATGAGCAGTTCTTC.

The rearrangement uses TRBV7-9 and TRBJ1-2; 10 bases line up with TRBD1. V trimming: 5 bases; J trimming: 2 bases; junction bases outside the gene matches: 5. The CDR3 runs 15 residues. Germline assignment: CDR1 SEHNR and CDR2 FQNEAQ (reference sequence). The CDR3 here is CASSTPGQGNYGYTF. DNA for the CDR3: TGTGCCAGCAGCACTCCGGGACAGGGGAACTATGGCTACACCTTC.

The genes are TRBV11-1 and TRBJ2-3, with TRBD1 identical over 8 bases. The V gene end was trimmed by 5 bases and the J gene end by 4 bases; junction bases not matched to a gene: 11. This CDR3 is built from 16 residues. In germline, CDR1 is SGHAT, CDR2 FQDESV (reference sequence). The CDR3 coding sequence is TGTGCCAGCAGCCCAAGGACAGGGTTGGTCGCAGATACGCAGTATTTT. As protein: CASSPRTGLVADTQYF.

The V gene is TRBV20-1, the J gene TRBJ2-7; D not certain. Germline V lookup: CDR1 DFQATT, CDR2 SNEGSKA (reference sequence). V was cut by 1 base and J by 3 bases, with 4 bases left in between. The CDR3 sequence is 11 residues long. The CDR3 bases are TGCAGTGCTAGAGCTGACTACGAGCAGTACTTC. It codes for CSARADYEQYF.

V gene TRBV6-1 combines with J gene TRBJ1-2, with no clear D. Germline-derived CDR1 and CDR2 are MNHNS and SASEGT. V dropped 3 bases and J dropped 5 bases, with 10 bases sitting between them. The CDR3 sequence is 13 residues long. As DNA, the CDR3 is TGTGCCAGCAGTGATTTGTCGGCATATGGCTACACCTTC. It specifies CASSDLSAYGYTF.

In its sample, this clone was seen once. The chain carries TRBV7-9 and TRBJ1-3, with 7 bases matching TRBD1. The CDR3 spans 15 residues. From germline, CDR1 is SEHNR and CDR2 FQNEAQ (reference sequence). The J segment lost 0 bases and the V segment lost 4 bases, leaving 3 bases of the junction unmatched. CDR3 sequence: CASSSWTGSGNTIYF. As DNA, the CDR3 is TGTGCCAGCAGCTCCTGGACAGGCTCTGGAAACACCATATATTTT.

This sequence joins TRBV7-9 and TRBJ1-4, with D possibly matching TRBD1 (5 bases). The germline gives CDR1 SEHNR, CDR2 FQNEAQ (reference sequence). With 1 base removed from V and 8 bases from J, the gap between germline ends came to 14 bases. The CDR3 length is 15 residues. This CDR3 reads CASSLGAREEEKLFF. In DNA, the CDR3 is TGTGCCAGCAGCTTAGGAGCCAGGGAGGAAGAAAAACTGTTTTTT.

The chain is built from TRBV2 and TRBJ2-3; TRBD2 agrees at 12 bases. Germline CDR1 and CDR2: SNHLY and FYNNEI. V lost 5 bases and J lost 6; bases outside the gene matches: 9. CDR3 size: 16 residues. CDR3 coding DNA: TGTGCCAGCAGTCAAAGACTAGCGGGAGAATTGGATACGCAGTATTTT. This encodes CASSQRLAGELDTQYF.

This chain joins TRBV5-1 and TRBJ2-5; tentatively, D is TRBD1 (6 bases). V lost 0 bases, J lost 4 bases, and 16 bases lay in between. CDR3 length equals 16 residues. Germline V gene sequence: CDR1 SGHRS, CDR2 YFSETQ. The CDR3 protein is CASSLGVNRAIETQYF. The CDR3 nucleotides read TGCGCCAGCAGCTTGGGAGTGAACAGGGCGATAGAGACCCAGTACTTC.

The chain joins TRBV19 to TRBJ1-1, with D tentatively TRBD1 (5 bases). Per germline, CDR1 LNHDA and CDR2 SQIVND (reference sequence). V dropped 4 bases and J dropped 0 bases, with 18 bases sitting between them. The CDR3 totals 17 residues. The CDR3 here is CASSNKAIGAMNTEAFF. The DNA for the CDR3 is TGTGCCAGTAGTAATAAGGCGATAGGGGCCATGAACACTGAAGCTTTCTTT.

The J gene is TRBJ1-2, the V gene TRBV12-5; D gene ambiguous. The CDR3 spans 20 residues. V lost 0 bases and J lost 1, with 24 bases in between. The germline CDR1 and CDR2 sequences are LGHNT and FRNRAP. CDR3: CASGLVLGSQPRLFNYGYTF. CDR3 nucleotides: TGTGCTAGTGGTTTGGTACTGGGTTCACAGCCACGACTATTTAACTATGGCTACACCTTC.

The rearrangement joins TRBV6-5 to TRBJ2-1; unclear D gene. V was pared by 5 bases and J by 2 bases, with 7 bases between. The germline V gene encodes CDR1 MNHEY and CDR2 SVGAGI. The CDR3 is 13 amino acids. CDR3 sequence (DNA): TGTGCCAGCAGTAGCGTCACCTACAATGAGCAGTTCTTC. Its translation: CASSSVTYNEQFF.

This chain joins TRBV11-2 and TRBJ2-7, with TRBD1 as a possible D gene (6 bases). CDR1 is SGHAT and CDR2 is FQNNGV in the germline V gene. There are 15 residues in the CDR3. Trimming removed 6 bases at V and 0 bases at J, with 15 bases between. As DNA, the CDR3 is TGTGCCAGCAGGTACTTACAGGGAACCTCCTACGAGCAGTACTTC. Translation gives CASRYLQGTSYEQYF.

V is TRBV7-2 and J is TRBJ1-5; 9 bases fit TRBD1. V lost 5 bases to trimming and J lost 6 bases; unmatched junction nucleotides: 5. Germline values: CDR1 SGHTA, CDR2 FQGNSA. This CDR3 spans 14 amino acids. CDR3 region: CASSPTGGAQPQHF. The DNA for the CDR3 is TGTGCCAGCAGCCCCACAGGGGGCGCTCAGCCCCAGCATTTT.

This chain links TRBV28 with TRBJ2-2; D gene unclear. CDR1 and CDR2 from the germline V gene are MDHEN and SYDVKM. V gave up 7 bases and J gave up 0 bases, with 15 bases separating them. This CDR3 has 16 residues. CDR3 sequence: CASKEAGTTNTGELFF. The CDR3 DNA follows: TGTGCCAGCAAAGAAGCAGGCACGACGAACACCGGGGAGCTGTTTTTT.